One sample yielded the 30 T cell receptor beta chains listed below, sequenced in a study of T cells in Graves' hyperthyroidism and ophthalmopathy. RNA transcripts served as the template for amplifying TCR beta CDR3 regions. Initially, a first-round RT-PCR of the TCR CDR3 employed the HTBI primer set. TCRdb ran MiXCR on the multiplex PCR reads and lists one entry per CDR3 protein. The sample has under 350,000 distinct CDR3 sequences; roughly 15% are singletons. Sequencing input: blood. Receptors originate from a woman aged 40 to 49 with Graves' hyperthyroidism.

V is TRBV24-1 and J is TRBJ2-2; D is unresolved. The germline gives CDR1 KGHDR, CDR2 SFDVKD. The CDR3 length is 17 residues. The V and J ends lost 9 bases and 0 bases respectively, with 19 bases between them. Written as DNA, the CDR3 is TGTGCCACCTCCCCTCGAAGGCCTGCGGCGAACACCGGGGAGCTGTTTTTT. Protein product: CATSPRRPAANTGELFF.

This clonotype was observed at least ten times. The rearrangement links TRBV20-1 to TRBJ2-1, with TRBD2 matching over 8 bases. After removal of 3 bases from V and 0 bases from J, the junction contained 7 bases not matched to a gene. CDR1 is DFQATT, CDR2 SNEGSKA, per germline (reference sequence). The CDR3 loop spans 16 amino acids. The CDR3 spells CSASLSGGSSYNEQFF. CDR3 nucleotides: TGCAGTGCTAGCCTAAGCGGGGGAAGCTCCTACAATGAGCAGTTCTTC.

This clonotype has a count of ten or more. The CDR3 protein is CASSWGLPVDEQFF. In DNA form, the CDR3 reads TGTGCCAGCAGTTGGGGACTCCCCGTTGATGAGCAGTTCTTC. The gene calls are TRBV6-2 or TRBV6-3 and TRBJ2-1, with D possibly matching TRBD2 (6 bases). This CDR3 is 14 amino acids long. Germline lookup yields CDR1 MNHEY and CDR2 SVGEGT. Trimming took 4 bases from V and 8 from J, leaving 15 bases between them.

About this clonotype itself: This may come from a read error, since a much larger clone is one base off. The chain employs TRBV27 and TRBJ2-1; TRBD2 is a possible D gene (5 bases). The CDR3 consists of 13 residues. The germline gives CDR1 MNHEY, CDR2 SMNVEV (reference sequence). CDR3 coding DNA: TGTGGCAGCAGGAGGCCCCCCTACAATGAGCAGTTCTTC. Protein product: CGSRRPPYNEQFF.

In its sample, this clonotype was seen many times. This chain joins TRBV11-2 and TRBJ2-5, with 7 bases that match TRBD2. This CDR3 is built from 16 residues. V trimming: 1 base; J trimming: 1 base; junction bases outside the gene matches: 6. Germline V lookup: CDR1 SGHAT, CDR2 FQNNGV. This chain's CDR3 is CASSLAGGSAQETQYF. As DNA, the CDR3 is TGTGCCAGCAGCTTAGCGGGCGGGAGTGCCCAAGAGACCCAGTACTTC.

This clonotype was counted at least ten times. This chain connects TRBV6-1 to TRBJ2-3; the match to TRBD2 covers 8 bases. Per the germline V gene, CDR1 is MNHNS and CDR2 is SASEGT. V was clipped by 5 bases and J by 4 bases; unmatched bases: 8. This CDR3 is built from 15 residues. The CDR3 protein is CASSPSLAAADTQYF. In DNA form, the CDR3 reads TGTGCCAGCAGTCCTTCACTAGCGGCTGCAGATACGCAGTATTTT.

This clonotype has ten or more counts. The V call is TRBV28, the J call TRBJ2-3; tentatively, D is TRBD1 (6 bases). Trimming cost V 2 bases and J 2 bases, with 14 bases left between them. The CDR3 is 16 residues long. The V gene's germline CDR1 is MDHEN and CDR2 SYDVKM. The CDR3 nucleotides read TGTGCCAGCAGTTTAAGGAACAGGGACGACACAGATACGCAGTATTTT. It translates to CASSLRNRDDTDTQYF.

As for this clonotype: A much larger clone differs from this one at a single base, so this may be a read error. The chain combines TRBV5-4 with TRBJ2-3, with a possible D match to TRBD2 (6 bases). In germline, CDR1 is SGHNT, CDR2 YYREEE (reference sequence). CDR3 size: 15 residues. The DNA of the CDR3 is TGTGCCACCCAAAAATCGGGCGGGATAACAGTTACGCAGTATTTT. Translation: CATQKSGGITVTQYF.

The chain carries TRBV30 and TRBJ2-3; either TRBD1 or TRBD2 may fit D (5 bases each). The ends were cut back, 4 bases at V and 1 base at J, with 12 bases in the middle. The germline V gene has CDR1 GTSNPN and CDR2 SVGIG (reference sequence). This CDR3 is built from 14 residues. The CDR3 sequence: CAWTLGTGTDTQYF. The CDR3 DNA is TGTGCCTGGACCCTCGGGACGGGCACAGATACGCAGTATTTT.

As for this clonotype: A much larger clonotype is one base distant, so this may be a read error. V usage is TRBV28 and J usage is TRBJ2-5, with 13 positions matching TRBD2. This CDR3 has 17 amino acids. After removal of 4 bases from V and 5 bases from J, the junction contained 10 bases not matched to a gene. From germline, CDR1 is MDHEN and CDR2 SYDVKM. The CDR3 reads CASSSWTSGRRGETQYF. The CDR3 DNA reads TGTGCCAGCAGTTCTTGGACTAGCGGGAGACGGGGTGAGACCCAGTACTTC.

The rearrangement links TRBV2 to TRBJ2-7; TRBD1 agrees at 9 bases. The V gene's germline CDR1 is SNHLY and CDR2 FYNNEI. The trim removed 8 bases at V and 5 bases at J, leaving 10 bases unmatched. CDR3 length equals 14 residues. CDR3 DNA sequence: TGTGCCAGCGGAACCGGGACAGGGTCCCACGAGCAGTACTTC. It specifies CASGTGTGSHEQYF.

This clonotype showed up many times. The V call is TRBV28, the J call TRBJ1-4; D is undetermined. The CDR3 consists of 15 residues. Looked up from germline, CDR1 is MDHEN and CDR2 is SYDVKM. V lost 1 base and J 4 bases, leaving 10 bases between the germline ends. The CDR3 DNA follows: TGTGCCAGCAGTTTATTTGAGGGAATTAATGAAAAACTGTTTTTT. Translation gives CASSLFEGINEKLFF.

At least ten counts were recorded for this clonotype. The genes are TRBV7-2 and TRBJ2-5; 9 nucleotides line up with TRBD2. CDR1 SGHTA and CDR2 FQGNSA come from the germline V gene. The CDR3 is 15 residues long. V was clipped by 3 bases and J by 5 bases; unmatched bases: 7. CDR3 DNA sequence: TGTGCCAGCAGCTTTAGCGGGAGTGGGGGGGAGACCCAGTACTTC. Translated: CASSFSGSGGETQYF.

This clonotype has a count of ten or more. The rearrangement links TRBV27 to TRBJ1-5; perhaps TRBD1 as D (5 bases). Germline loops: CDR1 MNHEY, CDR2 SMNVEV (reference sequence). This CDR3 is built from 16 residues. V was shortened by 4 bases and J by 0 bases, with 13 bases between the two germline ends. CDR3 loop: CASSSWGASSNQPQHF. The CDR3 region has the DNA TGTGCCAGCAGTTCTTGGGGCGCGAGTAGCAATCAGCCCCAGCATTTT.

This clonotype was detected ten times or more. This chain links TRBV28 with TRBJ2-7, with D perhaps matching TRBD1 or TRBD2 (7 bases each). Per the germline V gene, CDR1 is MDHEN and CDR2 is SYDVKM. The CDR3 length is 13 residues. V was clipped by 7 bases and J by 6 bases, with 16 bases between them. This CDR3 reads CASMGEGAGEQYF. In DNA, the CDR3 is TGTGCCAGCATGGGGGAGGGGGCGGGCGAGCAGTACTTC.

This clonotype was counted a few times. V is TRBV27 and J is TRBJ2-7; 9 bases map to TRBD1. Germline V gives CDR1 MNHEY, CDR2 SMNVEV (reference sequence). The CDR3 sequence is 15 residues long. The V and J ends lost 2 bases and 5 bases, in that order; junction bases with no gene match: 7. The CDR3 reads CASSLAGTGWDEQYF. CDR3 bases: TGTGCCAGCAGTTTAGCGGGGACAGGGTGGGACGAGCAGTACTTC.

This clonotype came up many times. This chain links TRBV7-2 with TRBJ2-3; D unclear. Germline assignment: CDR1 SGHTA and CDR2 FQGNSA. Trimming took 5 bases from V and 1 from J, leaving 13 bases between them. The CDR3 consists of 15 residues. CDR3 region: CASSLPSLRTDTQYF. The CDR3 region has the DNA TGTGCCAGCAGCCTGCCCTCCCTCCGCACAGATACGCAGTATTTT. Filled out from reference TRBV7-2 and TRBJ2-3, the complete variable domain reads GAGVSQSPSNKVTEKGKDVELRCDPISGHTALYWYRQSLGQGLEFLIYFQGNSAPDKSGLPSDRFSAERTGGSVSTLTIQRTQQEDSAVYLCASSLPSLRTDTQYFGPGTRLTVL.

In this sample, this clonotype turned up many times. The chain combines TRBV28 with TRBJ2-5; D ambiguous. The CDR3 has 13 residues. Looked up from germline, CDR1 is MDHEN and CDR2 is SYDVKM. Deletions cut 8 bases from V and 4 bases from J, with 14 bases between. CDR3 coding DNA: TGTGCCAGCCACTCTGGGGTAGCAGAGACCCAGTACTTC. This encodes CASHSGVAETQYF.

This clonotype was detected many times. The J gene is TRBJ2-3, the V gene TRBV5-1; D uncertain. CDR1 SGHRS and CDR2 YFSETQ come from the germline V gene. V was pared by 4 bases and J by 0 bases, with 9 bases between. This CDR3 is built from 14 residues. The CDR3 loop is CASSTELSTDTQYF. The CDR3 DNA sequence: TGCGCCAGCAGCACGGAACTTAGCACAGATACGCAGTATTTT.

The CDR3 DNA is TGTGCCACAAACTGGGATCCGGGGACCCAGTACTTC. Translation gives CATNWDPGTQYF. This chain uses TRBV9 with TRBJ2-5; D is undetermined. The V end lost 9 bases, the J end lost 7 bases, and 16 bases lay between the germline ends. This CDR3 is 12 amino acids long. The germline V gene encodes CDR1 SGDLS and CDR2 YYNGEE.

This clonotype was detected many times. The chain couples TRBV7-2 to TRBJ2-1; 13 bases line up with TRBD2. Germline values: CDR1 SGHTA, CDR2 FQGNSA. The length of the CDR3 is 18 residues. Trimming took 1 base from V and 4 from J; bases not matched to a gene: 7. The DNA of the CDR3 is TGTGCCAGCAGCTTAGGTCTCCGACTAGCGGGGGGATACAATGAGCAGTTCTTC. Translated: CASSLGLRLAGGYNEQFF. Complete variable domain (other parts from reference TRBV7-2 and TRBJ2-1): GAGVSQSPSNKVTEKGKDVELRCDPISGHTALYWYRQSLGQGLEFLIYFQGNSAPDKSGLPSDRFSAERTGGSVSTLTIQRTQQEDSAVYLCASSLGLRLAGGYNEQFFGPGTRLTVL.

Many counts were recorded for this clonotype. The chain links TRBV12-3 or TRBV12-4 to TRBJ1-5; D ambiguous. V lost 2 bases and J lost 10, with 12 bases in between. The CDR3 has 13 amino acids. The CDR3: CASSLKELAPQHF. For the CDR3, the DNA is TGTGCCAGCAGTTTAAAGGAACTGGCACCCCAGCATTTT.

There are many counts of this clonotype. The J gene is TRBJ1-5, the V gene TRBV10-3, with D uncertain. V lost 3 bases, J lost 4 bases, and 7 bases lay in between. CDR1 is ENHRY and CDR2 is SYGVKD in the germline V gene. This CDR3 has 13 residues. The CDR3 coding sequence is TGTGCCATCAGTGATATAGGGAATCAGCCCCAGCATTTT. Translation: CAISDIGNQPQHF.

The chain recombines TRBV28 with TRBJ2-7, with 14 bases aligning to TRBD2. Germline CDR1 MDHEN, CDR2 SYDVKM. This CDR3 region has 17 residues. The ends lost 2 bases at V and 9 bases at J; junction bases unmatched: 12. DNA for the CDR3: TGTGCCAGCAGTTTAGGACTCGCCGGGGGGACTAGCGGGGGGCAGTACTTC. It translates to CASSLGLAGGTSGGQYF.

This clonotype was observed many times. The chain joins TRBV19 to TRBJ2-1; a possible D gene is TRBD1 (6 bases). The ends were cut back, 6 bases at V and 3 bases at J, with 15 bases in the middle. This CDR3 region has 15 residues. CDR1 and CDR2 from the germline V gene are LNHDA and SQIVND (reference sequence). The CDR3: CASSLGGSVYNEQFF. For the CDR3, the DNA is TGTGCCAGTAGCCTAGGGGGTTCAGTCTACAATGAGCAGTTCTTC.

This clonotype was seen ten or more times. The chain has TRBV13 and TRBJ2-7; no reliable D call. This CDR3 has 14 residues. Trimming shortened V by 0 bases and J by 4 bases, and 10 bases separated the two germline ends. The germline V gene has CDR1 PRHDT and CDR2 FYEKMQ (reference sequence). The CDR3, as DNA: TGTGCCAGCAGCTTAGGGGACCTGACTTACGAGCAGTACTTC. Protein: CASSLGDLTYEQYF.

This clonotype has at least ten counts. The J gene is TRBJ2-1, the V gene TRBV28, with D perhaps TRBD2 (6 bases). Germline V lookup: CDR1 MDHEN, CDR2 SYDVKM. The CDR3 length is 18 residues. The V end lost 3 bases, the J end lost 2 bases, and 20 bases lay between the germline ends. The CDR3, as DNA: TGTGCCAGCAGTTTCTCCCCGCGCGGGCGGGACCCCTACAATGAGCAGTTCTTC. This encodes CASSFSPRGRDPYNEQFF.

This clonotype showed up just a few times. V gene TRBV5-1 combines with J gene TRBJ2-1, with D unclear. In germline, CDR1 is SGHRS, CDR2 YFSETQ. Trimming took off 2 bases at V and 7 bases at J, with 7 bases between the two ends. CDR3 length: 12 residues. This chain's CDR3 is CASSFRQNEQFF. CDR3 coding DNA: TGCGCCAGCAGCTTTAGACAAAATGAGCAGTTCTTC.

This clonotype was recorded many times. The CDR3 sequence is CASSVAGSAGEQYF. DNA for the CDR3: TGTGCCAGCAGTGTTGCGGGATCGGCGGGGGAGCAGTACTTC. The chain joins TRBV6-1 to TRBJ2-7, with D tentatively TRBD2 (6 bases). The CDR3 totals 14 residues. Trimming left V 4 bases short and J 7 bases short, with 17 bases between. CDR1 is MNHNS, CDR2 SASEGT, per germline.

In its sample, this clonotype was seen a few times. CDR3 region: CATSDFRQGPEETQYF. The CDR3 coding sequence is TGTGCCACCAGTGATTTTCGGCAGGGGCCGGAGGAGACCCAGTACTTC. The genes are TRBV24-1 and TRBJ2-5, with a tentative D call TRBD1 (6 bases). The CDR3 totals 16 residues. CDR1 is KGHDR and CDR2 is SFDVKD in the germline V gene. V shed 1 base and J shed 5 bases, with 16 bases lying between them.